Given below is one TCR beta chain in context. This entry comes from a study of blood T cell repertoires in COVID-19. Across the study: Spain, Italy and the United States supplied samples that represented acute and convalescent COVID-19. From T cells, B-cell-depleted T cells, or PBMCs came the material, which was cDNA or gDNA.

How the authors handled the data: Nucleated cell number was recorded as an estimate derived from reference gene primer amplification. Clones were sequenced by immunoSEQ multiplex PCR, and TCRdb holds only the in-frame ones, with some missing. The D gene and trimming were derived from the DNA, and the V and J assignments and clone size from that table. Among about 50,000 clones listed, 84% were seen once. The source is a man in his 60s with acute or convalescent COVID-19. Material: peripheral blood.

The CDR3 loop reads CASSINAGTGTGFRTDTQYF. The CDR3 DNA is TGTGCCAGTAGTATCAACGCCGGGACCGGGACAGGGTTCCGTACAGATACGCAGTATTTT. This chain connects TRBV19 to TRBJ2-3; 9 bases agree with TRBD1. Germline assignment: CDR1 LNHDA and CDR2 SQIVND (reference sequence). Unmatched junction bases numbered 19, after V lost 3 bases and J lost 3 bases. The CDR3 totals 20 residues. Combining the CDR3 with reference TRBV19 and TRBJ2-3 gives the whole variable domain DGGITQSPKYLFRKEGQNVTLSCEQNLNHDAMYWYRQDPGQGLRLIYYSQIVNDFQKGDIAEGYSVSREKKESFPLTVTSAQKNPTAFYLCASSINAGTGTGFRTDTQYFGPGTRLTVL.